Shown below are 21 T cell receptor beta chains from a single sample sequenced in a study of blood T cell repertoires in COVID-19. Only in-frame clones appear in the TCRdb table, and some are missing; sequencing was by immunoSEQ multiplex PCR. Of 200,000 to 250,000 clones detected, about 80% appear once; the ten largest clones hold roughly 7%. The material sequenced was peripheral blood. All receptors come from a woman older than 75 with COVID-19, enrolled during active disease.

The gene calls are TRBV3-1 (or the pseudogene TRBV3-2) and TRBJ1-1, with D hard to call. Per the germline V gene, CDR1 is LGHDT and CDR2 is YNNKEL (reference sequence). Trimming removed 3 bases at V and 0 bases at J, with 8 bases between. The CDR3 is made up of 14 amino acids. This CDR3 is CASSQSRLNTEAFF. The DNA of the CDR3 is TGTGCCAGCAGCCAGTCCCGGTTGAACACTGAAGCTTTCTTT.

As to this clone: Additional DNA sequences in this sample encode the identical CDR3. V and J are TRBV5-1 and TRBJ2-5, with D perhaps TRBD1 (5 bases). Trimming took 4 bases from V and 4 from J, leaving 8 bases between them. This CDR3 contains 12 residues. Germline V CDR1 and CDR2: SGHRS, YFSETQ. The CDR3 region has the DNA TGCGCCAGCAGCCTAAGGGGAGAGACCCAGTACTTC. Its protein product is CASSLRGETQYF.

The chain links TRBV3-1 (or the pseudogene TRBV3-2) to TRBJ1-6; D gene unclear. This CDR3 is 16 amino acids long. V shed 1 base and J shed 7 bases, with 14 bases lying between them. Germline V lookup: CDR1 LGHDT, CDR2 YNNKEL (reference sequence). The CDR3 reads CASSQVFTAGNSPLHF. CDR3 in DNA: TGTGCCAGCAGCCAAGTTTTTACAGCGGGAAATTCACCCCTCCACTTT.

The chain recombines TRBV5-6 with TRBJ2-3; D uncertain. V was trimmed by 0 bases and J by 2 bases, leaving 13 bases between them. The CDR3 contains 16 residues. Germline values: CDR1 SGHDT, CDR2 YYEEEE. CDR3 in DNA: TGTGCCAGCAGCTTGGGACCACTGACAAACACAGATACGCAGTATTTT. Translating it yields CASSLGPLTNTDTQYF.

In this sample, this clone turned up many times. The chain carries TRBV14 and TRBJ2-1, with 13 bases aligning to TRBD2. Per the germline V gene, CDR1 is SGHDN and CDR2 is FVKESK. Unmatched junction bases numbered 9, after V lost 1 base and J lost 9 bases. The CDR3 is 17 residues long. The DNA for the CDR3 is TGTGCCAGCAGCCAAGCACCGGGACTAGCGGGATTCCGTGAGCAGTTCTTC. Translation gives CASSQAPGLAGFREQFF.

On this clone itself: This same CDR3 is encoded by further DNA sequences in the sample. J is TRBJ2-3 and V is TRBV19; 8 nucleotides align to TRBD1. With V trimmed by 6 bases and J by 2 bases, 4 bases remained unmatched. The length of the CDR3 is 14 residues. Germline V gene data show CDR1 as LNHDA and CDR2 as SQIVND (reference sequence). The CDR3 is CASRRQGSTDTQYF. In nucleotides, the CDR3 is TGTGCCAGTAGGAGACAGGGGTCCACAGATACGCAGTATTTT.

J is TRBJ1-1 and V is TRBV5-4, with D tentatively TRBD1 (5 bases). This CDR3 region has 13 residues. Trimming pared 4 bases from V and 1 base from J, leaving 8 bases between. Germline values: CDR1 SGHNT, CDR2 YYREEE (reference sequence). The CDR3 DNA reads TGTGCCAGCAGCCTACAGGAGAACACTGAAGCTTTCTTT. Protein sequence: CASSLQENTEAFF.

As regards this clone: The CDR3 does not close with the conserved phenylalanine or tryptophan, likely indicating a read error. This chain's CDR3 is CASASWSKNTEAFL. DNA for the CDR3: TGTGCCAGCGCTTCCTGGAGTAAGAACACTGAAGCTTTCCTT. The chain joins TRBV7-9 to TRBJ1-1; D call uncertain. V lost 8 bases, J lost 1 base, and 14 bases lay in between. The CDR3 is 14 amino acids. CDR1 SEHNR and CDR2 FQNEAQ come from the germline V gene (reference sequence).

In the case of this clone: Other nucleotide sequences in the sample specify the same CDR3. The genes are TRBV28 and TRBJ2-7, with a weak D call TRBD2 (5 bases). With 5 bases removed from V and 3 bases from J, the gap between germline ends came to 5 bases. The CDR3 length is 11 residues. CDR1 is MDHEN, CDR2 SYDVKM, per germline. The CDR3 protein is CASSRGYEQYF. As DNA, the CDR3 is TGTGCCAGCAGTCGGGGCTACGAGCAGTACTTC.

The chain couples TRBV19 to TRBJ2-3; 11 positions agree with TRBD2. In germline, CDR1 is LNHDA, CDR2 SQIVND (reference sequence). With 7 bases clipped from V and 7 bases from J, the junction kept 7 bases outside the gene matches. This CDR3 contains 14 residues. CDR3 amino acids: CASTSTSGEHTQYF. The CDR3 DNA follows: TGTGCCAGTACGTCGACTAGCGGGGAGCATACGCAGTATTTT.

The rearrangement joins TRBV10-3 to TRBJ2-2; 13 bases map to TRBD2. This CDR3 has 18 amino acids. The V segment lost 10 bases and the J segment 4 bases; nucleotides outside the gene matches: 15. Germline V gives CDR1 ENHRY, CDR2 SYGVKD. DNA for the CDR3: TGTGCCACCCGACCAGGACTAGCGGGAGCTTCCAGCACCGGGGAGCTGTTTTTT. This gives the protein CATRPGLAGASSTGELFF.

The chain recombines TRBV6-1 with TRBJ1-1; tentatively, D is TRBD1 (5 bases). From germline, CDR1 is MNHNS and CDR2 SASEGT. The CDR3 contains 13 residues. The V end lost 2 bases, the J end lost 5 bases, and 9 bases lay between the germline ends. The CDR3 reads CASSEWGETEAFF. The CDR3 region has the DNA TGTGCCAGCAGTGAATGGGGGGAAACTGAAGCTTTCTTT.

The rearrangement uses TRBV29-1 and TRBJ1-1, with TRBD1 matching 8 bases. Trimming cost V 7 bases and J 5 bases; bases outside gene matches: 12. CDR3 length: 14 amino acids. In germline, CDR1 is SQVTM, CDR2 ANQGSEA. In nucleotides, the CDR3 is TGCAGCGCCCTCCCCCAGGGGGCAGCAACTGAAGCTTTCTTT. Protein: CSALPQGAATEAFF.

Only one count was recorded for this clone. V and J are TRBV5-1 and TRBJ2-3; 7 bases are shared with TRBD2. There are 16 residues in the CDR3. V lost 4 bases and J lost 6; bases outside the gene matches: 14. Germline-derived CDR1 and CDR2 are SGHRS and YFSETQ. For the CDR3, the DNA is TGCGCCAGCAGCAGAGGGACTACTCCCATGGGGGATACGCAGTATTTT. The encoded protein is CASSRGTTPMGDTQYF.

The rearrangement links TRBV5-6 to TRBJ1-2; D uncertain. The CDR3 has 14 residues. Germline CDR1 and CDR2: SGHDT and YYEEEE. V shed 2 bases and J shed 5 bases, with 13 bases lying between them. For the CDR3, the DNA is TGTGCCAGCAGCTTTGGAGGAGTTAAATATGGCTACACCTTC. It codes for CASSFGGVKYGYTF.

The chain recombines TRBV7-2 with TRBJ2-5; TRBD1 agrees at 10 bases. Germline V lookup: CDR1 SGHTA, CDR2 FQGNSA. V lost 5 bases, J lost 5 bases, and 11 bases stayed unmatched. CDR3 length: 16 residues. CDR3 loop: CASSRWGQGRIETQYF. The CDR3 DNA reads as TGTGCCAGCAGCCGTTGGGGACAGGGGAGAATCGAGACCCAGTACTTC. Filled out from reference TRBV7-2 and TRBJ2-5, the complete variable domain reads GAGVSQSPSNKVTEKGKDVELRCDPISGHTALYWYRQSLGQGLEFLIYFQGNSAPDKSGLPSDRFSAERTGGSVSTLTIQRTQQEDSAVYLCASSRWGQGRIETQYFGPGTRLLVL.

This clone was found a few times. The CDR3 sequence: CATSRASGSSYEQYF. The CDR3 coding sequence is TGTGCCACCAGCAGGGCCAGCGGGAGTTCCTACGAGCAGTACTTC. This chain connects TRBV15 to TRBJ2-7, with TRBD2 identical over 8 bases. With V trimmed by 3 bases and J by 1 base, 5 bases remained unmatched. CDR1 is LNHNV and CDR2 is YYDKDF in the germline V gene (reference sequence). The CDR3 length is 15 residues. Looking up the rest from reference TRBV15 and TRBJ2-7 gives the full variable domain: DAMVIQNPRYQVTQFGKPVTLSCSQTLNHNVMYWYQQKSSQAPKLLFHYYDKDFNNEADTPDNFQSRRPNTSFCFLDIRSPGLGDTAMYLCATSRASGSSYEQYFGPGTRLTVT.

The chain has TRBV3-1 (or the pseudogene TRBV3-2) and TRBJ2-3, with TRBD2 matching over 10 bases. There are 15 residues in the CDR3. V lost 7 bases and J lost 4; bases outside the gene matches: 8. Germline assignment: CDR1 LGHDT and CDR2 YNNKEL (reference sequence). CDR3 sequence reads: CASIGSGGAADTQYF. The CDR3 DNA reads TGTGCCAGCATAGGGAGCGGGGGGGCGGCAGATACGCAGTATTTT.

V and J are TRBV19 and TRBJ1-2; TRBD1 might be the D (6 bases). The CDR3 consists of 17 residues. Germline CDR1 reads LNHDA; CDR2 reads SQIVND (reference sequence). Trimming left V 2 bases short and J 1 base short, with 17 bases between. The CDR3 here is CASSILKGTRDNYGYTF. The DNA of the CDR3 is TGTGCCAGTAGTATATTAAAAGGGACACGAGATAACTATGGCTACACCTTC.

This chain connects TRBV6-5 to TRBJ1-5, with D possibly TRBD1 on 5 matching bases. Trimming pared 7 bases from V and 6 bases from J, leaving 13 bases between. CDR3 size: 13 residues. Germline CDR1 is MNHEY and CDR2 is SVGAGI. The CDR3, as DNA: TGTGCCAGCACCCCTAGGGGAGGTCAGCCCCAGCATTTT. Its translation is CASTPRGGQPQHF.

This chain links TRBV6-5 with TRBJ1-3, with TRBD1 as a possible D gene (5 bases). V lost 6 bases to trimming and J lost 8 bases, with 17 bases between them. This CDR3 comprises 14 residues. The V gene's germline CDR1 is MNHEY and CDR2 SVGAGI. CDR3 DNA: TGTGCCAGCAGCAACGGCCTCACGGGGGACACCATATATTTT. Residues: CASSNGLTGDTIYF.